Following are 11 T cell receptor beta chains from one sample sequenced in a study of cytomegalovirus exposure and HLA in healthy donors. The PCR used 60 Vbeta and 13 Jbeta primers. Produced via immunoSEQ multiplex PCR; TCRdb's table is partial and in-frame only. Among about 98,000 clones, approximately 78% were seen once, and the ten largest hold approximately 1.4%. The sequenced sample consisted of PBMCs. The receptors shown here come from a man aged 40-55 years in good health and CMV-seronegative.

The chain couples TRBV28 to TRBJ2-2; 8 nucleotides agree with TRBD1. V was clipped by 5 bases and J by 5 bases; unmatched bases: 7. Germline V gene data show CDR1 as MDHEN and CDR2 as SYDVKM. This CDR3 spans 15 amino acids. CDR3 sequence reads: CASSTGQGWTGELFF. The CDR3 DNA is TGTGCCAGCAGTACAGGACAGGGTTGGACCGGGGAGCTGTTTTTT.

This rearrangement joins TRBV27 to TRBJ2-3, with 8 nucleotides matching TRBD1. Germline CDR1 reads MNHEY; CDR2 reads SMNVEV (reference sequence). The CDR3 length is 15 residues. V was clipped by 9 bases and J by 3 bases; unmatched bases: 11. The CDR3 is CASSRRTGRTDTQYF. The CDR3 coding sequence is TGTGCCAGTTCACGTCGGACAGGGAGAACAGATACGCAGTATTTT.

Notes on this clone: The same CDR3 arises from other DNA sequences in this sample as well. The rearrangement joins TRBV7-3 to TRBJ2-5; 11 bases line up with TRBD1. Germline lookup yields CDR1 SGHTA and CDR2 FQGTGA. The CDR3 has 15 amino acids. The V gene end was trimmed by 5 bases and the J gene end by 4 bases; junction bases not matched to a gene: 6. CDR3 loop: CASSKTGQGGETQYF. In DNA, the CDR3 is TGTGCCAGCAGCAAAACGGGACAGGGGGGAGAGACCCAGTACTTC.

The V gene is TRBV7-8, the J gene TRBJ2-1, with 7 positions matching TRBD1. CDR3 length: 16 amino acids. J lost 0 bases, V lost 5 bases, and 7 bases had no gene match. Germline V CDR1 and CDR2: SGHVS, FQNEAQ. The CDR3 here is CASSTTGLSSYNEQFF. For the CDR3, the DNA is TGTGCCAGCAGCACGACAGGGCTAAGCTCCTACAATGAGCAGTTCTTC.

The chain has TRBV5-1 and TRBJ2-3; 10 nucleotides match TRBD2. This CDR3 has 17 amino acids. The ends lost 0 bases at V and 1 base at J; junction bases unmatched: 5. The germline V gene has CDR1 SGHRS and CDR2 YFSETQ. CDR3 nucleotides: TGCGCCAGCAGCTTGGGCGCGCTAGCGGGGGGCACAGATACGCAGTATTTT. The encoded protein is CASSLGALAGGTDTQYF.

This clone was recorded a few times. CDR3 loop: CASSLPRTTRNKETQYF. The CDR3 DNA sequence: TGTGCCAGCAGCTTGCCTCGGACTACGAGGAATAAAGAGACCCAGTACTTC. The chain carries TRBV5-6 and TRBJ2-5; possibly TRBD2 for D (6 bases). CDR1 and CDR2 (germline): SGHDT, YYEEEE. The CDR3 totals 17 residues. Trimming took off 1 base at V and 3 bases at J, with 19 bases between the two ends. The full variable domain, completed using reference TRBV5-6 and TRBJ2-5, is DAGVTQSPTHLIKTRGQQVTLRCSPKSGHDTVSWYQQALGQGPQFIFQYYEEEERQRGNFPDRFSGHQFPNYSSELNVNALLLGDSALYLCASSLPRTTRNKETQYFGPGTRLLVL.

The chain uses TRBV6-5 and TRBJ1-3; tentatively, D is TRBD1 (5 bases). From germline, CDR1 is MNHEY and CDR2 SVGAGI. Trimming took off 4 bases at V and 2 bases at J, with 9 bases between the two ends. The CDR3 has 14 amino acids. CDR3 DNA sequence: TGTGCCAGCAGTTCCCAGGGTGCTGGAAACACCATATATTTT. This encodes CASSSQGAGNTIYF.

This chain links TRBV29-1 with TRBJ2-7; D perhaps matches TRBD2 (5 bases). CDR1 and CDR2 from the germline V gene are SQVTM and ANQGSEA. The CDR3 length is 13 residues. Trimming cost V 7 bases and J 1 base, with 14 bases left between them. CDR3 sequence (DNA): TGCAGCGCGTTGGAGGCCAAGTCCTACGAGCAGTACTTC. Its protein is CSALEAKSYEQYF.

This rearrangement joins TRBV6-1 to TRBJ2-7, with 7 nucleotides matching TRBD2. J gave up 1 base and V 1 base, and 7 bases lay outside the gene matches. This CDR3 has 16 residues. Germline-derived CDR1 and CDR2 are MNHNS and SASEGT. CDR3 DNA sequence: TGTGCCAGCAGTGAAGAGCTAGGGGACTATTCCTACGAGCAGTACTTC. It codes for CASSEELGDYSYEQYF.

Turning to this clone: Other DNA sequences from this sample encode an identical CDR3 as well. V usage is TRBV28 and J usage is TRBJ2-7, with D possibly being TRBD1 (9 bases). CDR3 size: 14 residues. CDR1 is MDHEN and CDR2 is SYDVKM in the germline V gene. In DNA, the CDR3 is TGTGCTAGCGGGGAACAGGGGGCGATCTACGAGCAGTACTTC. Amino acid sequence: CASGEQGAIYEQYF. Combining the CDR3 with reference TRBV28 and TRBJ2-7 gives the whole variable domain DVKVTQSSRYLVKRTGEKVFLECVQDMDHENMFWYRQDPGLGLRLIYFSYDVKMKEKGDIPEGYSVSREKKERFSLILESASTNQTSMYLCASGEQGAIYEQYFGPGTRLTVT.

This chain connects TRBV19 to TRBJ1-6; a weak D match, TRBD1 (6 bases). The CDR3 loop spans 14 amino acids. Trimming took off 6 bases at V and 9 bases at J, with 15 bases between the two ends. In germline, CDR1 is LNHDA, CDR2 SQIVND (reference sequence). The CDR3 protein is CASSRQASSSPLHF. The CDR3, as DNA: TGTGCCAGTAGCCGACAGGCATCGAGTTCACCCCTCCACTTT.